The 12 T cell receptor beta chains given below trace back to one sample, sequenced in a study of Ad26.COV2.S vaccination and SARS-CoV-2 variants. Indicated treatment: 15 to 20 received Ad26.COV2.S at low or high dose, single or two shots; 5 received placebo; per-sample allocation not given. At day 63 after the first vaccine or placebo injection, samples were drawn. Assay used: immunoSEQ multiplex PCR; TCRdb lists only in-frame clones, some missing. The profile shows approximately 360,000 clones, 83% of them singletons. The specimen comprised peripheral blood, sampled in a trial of Ad26.COV2.S vaccine versus placebo. These receptors all stem from a person between 18 and 65 years old who received the Ad26.COV2.S COVID-19 vaccine or a placebo.

This rearrangement joins TRBV13 to TRBJ2-7, with D unresolved. Germline CDR1 PRHDT, CDR2 FYEKMQ (reference sequence). V lost 0 bases to trimming and J lost 1 base, with 1 base between them. The CDR3 is 12 residues long. The CDR3, as DNA: TGTGCCAGCAGCTTAGGTTCCTACGAGCAGTACTTC. Its protein is CASSLGSYEQYF.

V gene TRBV5-1 combines with J gene TRBJ2-5; 8 bases map to TRBD1. Germline V gene sequence: CDR1 SGHRS, CDR2 YFSETQ. The V segment lost 4 bases and the J segment 2 bases; nucleotides outside the gene matches: 7. There are 15 residues in the CDR3. CDR3 nucleotide sequence: TGCGCCAGCAGCGTCGGACAGGGTATACAAGAGACCCAGTACTTC. Amino acids: CASSVGQGIQETQYF.

This chain joins TRBV5-4 and TRBJ2-7, with 7 bases aligning to TRBD1. The CDR3 is 13 residues long. The J segment lost 1 base and the V segment lost 9 bases, leaving 7 bases of the junction unmatched. Looked up from germline, CDR1 is SGHNT and CDR2 is YYREEE (reference sequence). Written as DNA, the CDR3 is TGTGCCACTGGACAGGCATGGTCCTACGAGCAGTACTTC. Translated, it gives CATGQAWSYEQYF.

The V and J genes are TRBV19 and TRBJ1-2; 9 bases align to TRBD1. Germline CDR1 LNHDA, CDR2 SQIVND (reference sequence). This CDR3 spans 16 amino acids. V was clipped by 6 bases and J by 2 bases; unmatched bases: 10. CDR3 protein: CASRIHRTGANYGYTF. The DNA of the CDR3 is TGTGCCAGTAGGATTCACCGGACAGGGGCCAACTATGGCTACACCTTC.

This chain links TRBV10-3 with TRBJ2-1; 7 nucleotides match TRBD2. CDR1 and CDR2 from the germline V gene are ENHRY and SYGVKD. The CDR3 has 15 residues. V was pared by 10 bases and J by 3 bases, with 12 bases of the junction left unmatched. Here the CDR3 reads CATGGTANDYNEQFF. In nucleotides, the CDR3 is TGTGCCACCGGGGGGACGGCCAACGACTACAATGAGCAGTTCTTC.

The rearrangement uses TRBV27 and TRBJ1-6, with D uncertain. The CDR3 is made up of 12 amino acids. V lost 5 bases to trimming and J lost 7 bases, with 6 bases between them. Per the germline V gene, CDR1 is MNHEY and CDR2 is SMNVEV (reference sequence). The CDR3 DNA is TGTGCCAGCAGTAACCGGAATTCACCCCTCCACTTT. This translates into CASSNRNSPLHF.

The chain links TRBV5-1 to TRBJ1-5; TRBD1 matches at 7 bases. The CDR3 sequence is 15 residues long. V shed 6 bases, J shed 6 bases, and the junction held 12 bases outside the gene matches. Germline CDR1 and CDR2: SGHRS and YFSETQ. The CDR3 here is CASTLGRGGLQPQHF. In nucleotides, the CDR3 is TGCGCCAGCACCCTGGGCAGGGGGGGTCTTCAGCCCCAGCATTTT.

V usage is TRBV6-6 and J usage is TRBJ2-7; TRBD2 matches at 13 bases. The CDR3 is made up of 16 amino acids. Trimming cost V 5 bases and J 2 bases; bases outside gene matches: 6. Germline V gene lookup returns CDR1 MNHNY and CDR2 SVGAGI (reference sequence). CDR3 bases: TGTGCCAGCAGTACCGCGGGGACTAGCGGGGCCTACGAGCAGTACTTC. Protein: CASSTAGTSGAYEQYF.

The CDR3 DNA reads TGCGCCAGCAGCTGGACAGACAACACTGAAGCTTTCTTT. Amino acid sequence: CASSWTDNTEAFF. The chain recombines TRBV4-3 with TRBJ1-1; TRBD1 is a possible D gene (6 bases). The CDR3 loop spans 13 amino acids. Trimming left V 5 bases short and J 2 bases short, with 9 bases between. CDR1 is LGHNA, CDR2 YSLEER, per germline.

This clone came up once. The genes are TRBV6-5 and TRBJ1-1; the D gene is possibly TRBD1 (6 bases). CDR1 and CDR2 from the germline V gene are MNHEY and SVGAGI. Trimming cost V 2 bases and J 5 bases, with 9 bases left between them. This CDR3 contains 13 residues. CDR3 DNA: TGTGCCAGCAGTTACACAGGGTCGACTGAAGCTTTCTTT. Protein: CASSYTGSTEAFF.

The J gene is TRBJ1-4, the V gene TRBV24-1, with TRBD1 matching 9 bases. Germline CDR1 and CDR2: KGHDR and SFDVKD. The length of the CDR3 is 16 residues. V trimming: 6 bases; J trimming: 2 bases; junction bases outside the gene matches: 6. CDR3 amino acids: CATSSLQGATNEKLFF. The CDR3 DNA reads as TGTGCCACCAGTTCTCTACAGGGGGCCACTAATGAAAAACTGTTTTTT.

The V call is TRBV5-4, the J call TRBJ1-2; 8 bases are shared with TRBD1. Trimming at V came to 1 base and at J to 7 bases, leaving 3 bases not matched to a gene. The germline gives CDR1 SGHNT, CDR2 YYREEE (reference sequence). The CDR3 loop spans 13 amino acids. The CDR3, as DNA: TGTGCCAGCAGCTTGACAGGGGGGGGTGGCTACACCTTC. The encoded protein is CASSLTGGGGYTF.